Listed below are T cell receptor beta chains from one sample, sequenced in a study of OX40 agonist ivuxolimab in advanced cancers. Sequenced by immunoSEQ multiplex PCR; TCRdb stores in-frame clones only, minus some. Among 70,000 to 100,000 clones listed, around 89% were seen once. The sample was CD4+ or CD8+ T cells sorted from blood, taken in a trial of the OX40 agonist ivuxolimab. These receptors all come from an adult with an advanced solid tumor such as melanoma, head and neck, liver or kidney cancer. The CDR3 runs from the conserved cysteine through the conserved F or W. D genes are given only for firm matches.

CDR3aa: CAWSRDRPYEQYF; v_gene: TRBV30; d_gene: TRBD1; j_gene: TRBJ2-7
CDR3aa: CASSSETRRGTDTQYF; v_gene: TRBV27; d_gene: .; j_gene: TRBJ2-3
CDR3aa: CASSISQSGQGANYGYTF; v_gene: TRBV19; d_gene: TRBD1; j_gene: TRBJ1-2
CDR3aa: CASTADQETQYF; v_gene: TRBV2; d_gene: .; j_gene: TRBJ2-5
CDR3aa: CASKLGASGSAYEQYF; v_gene: TRBV19; d_gene: TRBD2; j_gene: TRBJ2-7
CDR3aa: CASSPKTRISSYNEQFF; v_gene: TRBV7-9; d_gene: .; j_gene: TRBJ2-1
CDR3aa: CPFPPPRTPFYEQYF; v_gene: TRBV21-1; d_gene: .; j_gene: TRBJ2-7
CDR3aa: CAWARQGDQPQHF; v_gene: TRBV30; d_gene: TRBD1; j_gene: TRBJ1-5
CDR3aa: CASSTSVWGTSGRGDEQFF; v_gene: TRBV7-9; d_gene: TRBD2; j_gene: TRBJ2-1
CDR3aa: CATKPAGGYEQYF; v_gene: TRBV15; d_gene: .; j_gene: TRBJ2-7
CDR3aa: CAIGGGASTGELFF; v_gene: TRBV10-3; d_gene: .; j_gene: TRBJ2-2